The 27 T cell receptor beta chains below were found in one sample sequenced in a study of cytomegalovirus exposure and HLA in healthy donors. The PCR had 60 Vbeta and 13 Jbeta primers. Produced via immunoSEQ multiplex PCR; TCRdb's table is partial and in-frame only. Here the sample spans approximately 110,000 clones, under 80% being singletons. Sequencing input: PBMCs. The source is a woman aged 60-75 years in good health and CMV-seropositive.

In DNA, the CDR3 is TGTGCCAGCAGCTTCACAGGGGCATCCTACGAGCAGTACTTC. Its translation is CASSFTGASYEQYF. This rearrangement joins TRBV7-2 to TRBJ2-7; 7 nucleotides match TRBD1. The CDR3 sequence is 14 residues long. CDR1 and CDR2 (germline): SGHTA, FQGNSA. Trimming cost V 3 bases and J 1 base; bases outside gene matches: 3. Full variable domain (remainder filled in from reference TRBV7-2 and TRBJ2-7): GAGVSQSPSNKVTEKGKDVELRCDPISGHTALYWYRQSLGQGLEFLIYFQGNSAPDKSGLPSDRFSAERTGGSVSTLTIQRTQQEDSAVYLCASSFTGASYEQYFGPGTRLTVT.

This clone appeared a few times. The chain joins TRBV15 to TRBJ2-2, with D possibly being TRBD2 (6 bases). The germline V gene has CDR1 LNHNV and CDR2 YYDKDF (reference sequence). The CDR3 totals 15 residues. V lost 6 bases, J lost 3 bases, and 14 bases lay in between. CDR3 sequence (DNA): TGTGCCACCAGGCCGGGACTCCCAGACACCGGGGAGCTGTTTTTT. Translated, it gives CATRPGLPDTGELFF.

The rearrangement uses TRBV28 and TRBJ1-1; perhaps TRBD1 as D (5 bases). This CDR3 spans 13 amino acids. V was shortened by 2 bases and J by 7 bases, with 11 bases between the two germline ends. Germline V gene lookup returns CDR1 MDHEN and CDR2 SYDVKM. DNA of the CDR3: TGTGCCAGCAGTTTAAGGACACCTGTTGAAGCTTTCTTT. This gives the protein CASSLRTPVEAFF.

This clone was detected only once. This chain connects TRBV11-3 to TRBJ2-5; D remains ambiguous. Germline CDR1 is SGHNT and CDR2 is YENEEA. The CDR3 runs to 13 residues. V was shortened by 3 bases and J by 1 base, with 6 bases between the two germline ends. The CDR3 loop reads CASSLGSQETQYF. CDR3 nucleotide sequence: TGTGCCAGCAGCTTGGGCAGCCAAGAGACCCAGTACTTC.

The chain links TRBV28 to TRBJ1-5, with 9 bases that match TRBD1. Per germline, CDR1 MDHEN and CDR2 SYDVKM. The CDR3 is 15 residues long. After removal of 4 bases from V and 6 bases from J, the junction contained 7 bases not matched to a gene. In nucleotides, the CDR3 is TGTGCCAGCAGTTCCCCTGGGACAGGGATTCAGCCCCAGCATTTT. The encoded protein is CASSSPGTGIQPQHF.

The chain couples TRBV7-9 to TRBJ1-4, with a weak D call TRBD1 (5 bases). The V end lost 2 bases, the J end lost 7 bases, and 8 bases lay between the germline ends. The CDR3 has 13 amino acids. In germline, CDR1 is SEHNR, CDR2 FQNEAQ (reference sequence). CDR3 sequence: CASSLSGGEKLFF. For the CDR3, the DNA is TGTGCCAGCAGCTTATCGGGGGGTGAAAAACTGTTTTTT.

The CDR3 spells CASSYGGDSYEQYF. CDR3 sequence (DNA): TGTGCCAGTAGTTACGGCGGGGACTCCTACGAGCAGTACTTC. The rearrangement joins TRBV19 to TRBJ2-7; D might be TRBD2 (6 bases). Trimming removed 5 bases from V and 0 bases from J, with 11 bases in between. The CDR3 is 14 residues long. The germline V gene has CDR1 LNHDA and CDR2 SQIVND (reference sequence).

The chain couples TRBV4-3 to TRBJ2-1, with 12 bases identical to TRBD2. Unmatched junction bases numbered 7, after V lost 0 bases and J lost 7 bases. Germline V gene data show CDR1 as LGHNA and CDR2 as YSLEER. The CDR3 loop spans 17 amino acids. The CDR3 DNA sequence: TGCGCCAGCAGCCAAGATTTCCCTAGCGGGGGGGGGAATGAGCAGTTCTTC. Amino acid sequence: CASSQDFPSGGGNEQFF.

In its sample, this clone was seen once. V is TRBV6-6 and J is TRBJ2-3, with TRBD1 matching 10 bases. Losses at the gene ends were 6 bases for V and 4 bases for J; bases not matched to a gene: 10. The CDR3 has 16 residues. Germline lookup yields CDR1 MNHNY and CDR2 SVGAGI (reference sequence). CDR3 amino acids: CASRTTGGMGADTQYF. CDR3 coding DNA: TGTGCCAGCAGGACGACAGGGGGCATGGGTGCAGATACGCAGTATTTT.

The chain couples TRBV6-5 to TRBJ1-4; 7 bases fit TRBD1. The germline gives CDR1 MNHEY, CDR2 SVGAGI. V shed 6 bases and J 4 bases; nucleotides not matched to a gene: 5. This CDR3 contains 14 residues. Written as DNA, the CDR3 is TGTGCCAGCAGACAACAGGGGTTTAATGAAAAACTGTTTTTT. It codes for CASRQQGFNEKLFF.

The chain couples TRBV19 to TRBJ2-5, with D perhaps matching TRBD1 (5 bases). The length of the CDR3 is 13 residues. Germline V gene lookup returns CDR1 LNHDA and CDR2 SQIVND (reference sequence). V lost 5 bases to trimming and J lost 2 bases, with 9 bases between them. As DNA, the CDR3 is TGTGCCAGTAGTGTCAGGGTTCAAGAGACCCAGTACTTC. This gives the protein CASSVRVQETQYF.

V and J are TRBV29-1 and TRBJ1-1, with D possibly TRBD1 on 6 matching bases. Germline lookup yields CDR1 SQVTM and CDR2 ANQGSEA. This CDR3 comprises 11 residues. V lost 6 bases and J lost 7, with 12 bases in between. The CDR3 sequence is CSVVLGGEAFF. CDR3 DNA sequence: TGCAGCGTCGTCCTAGGGGGTGAAGCTTTCTTT.

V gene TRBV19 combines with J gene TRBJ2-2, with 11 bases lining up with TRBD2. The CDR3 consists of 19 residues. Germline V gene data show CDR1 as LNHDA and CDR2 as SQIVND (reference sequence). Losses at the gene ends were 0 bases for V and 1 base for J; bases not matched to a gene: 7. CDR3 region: CASSIDLRLAGKNTGELFF. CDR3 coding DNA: TGTGCCAGTAGTATAGACCTCCGACTAGCGGGAAAGAACACCGGGGAGCTGTTTTTT.

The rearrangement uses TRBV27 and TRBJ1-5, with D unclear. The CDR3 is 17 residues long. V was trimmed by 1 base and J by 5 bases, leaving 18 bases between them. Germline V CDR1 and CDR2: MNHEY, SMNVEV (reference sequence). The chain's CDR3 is CASSLFRLGIADQPQHF. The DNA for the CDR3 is TGTGCCAGCAGTTTATTCCGACTGGGTATAGCGGATCAGCCCCAGCATTTT.

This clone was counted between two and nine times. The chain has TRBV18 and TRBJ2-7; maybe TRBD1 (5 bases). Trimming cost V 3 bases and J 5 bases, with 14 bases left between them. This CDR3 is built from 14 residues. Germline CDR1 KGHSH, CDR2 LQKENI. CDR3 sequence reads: CASSPQLGVNEQYF. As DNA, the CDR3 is TGTGCCAGCTCACCCCAGTTAGGGGTAAACGAGCAGTACTTC.

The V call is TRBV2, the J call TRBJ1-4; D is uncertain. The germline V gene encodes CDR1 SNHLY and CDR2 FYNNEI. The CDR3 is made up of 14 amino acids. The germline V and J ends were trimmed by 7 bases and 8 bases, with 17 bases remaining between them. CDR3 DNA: TGTGCCAGCAAAACCGCCTTAGGGAGCGAAAAACTGTTTTTT. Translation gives CASKTALGSEKLFF.

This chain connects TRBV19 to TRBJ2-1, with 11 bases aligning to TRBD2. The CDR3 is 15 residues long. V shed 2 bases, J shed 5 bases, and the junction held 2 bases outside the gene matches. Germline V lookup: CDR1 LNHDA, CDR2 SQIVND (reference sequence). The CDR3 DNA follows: TGTGCCAGTAGTATATTACTAGCGGGAGACAATGAGCAGTTCTTC. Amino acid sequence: CASSILLAGDNEQFF.

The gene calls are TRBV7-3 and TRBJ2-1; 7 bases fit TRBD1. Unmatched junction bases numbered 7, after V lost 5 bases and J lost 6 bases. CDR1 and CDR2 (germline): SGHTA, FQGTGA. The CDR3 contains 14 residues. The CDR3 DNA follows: TGTGCCAGCAGCCCTACCGGGACAGTCAATGAGCAGTTCTTC. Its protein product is CASSPTGTVNEQFF. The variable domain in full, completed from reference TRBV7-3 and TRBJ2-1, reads GAGVSQTPSNKVTEKGKYVELRCDPISGHTALYWYRQSLGQGPEFLIYFQGTGAADDSGLPNDRFFAVRPEGSVSTLKIQRTERGDSAVYLCASSPTGTVNEQFFGPGTRLTVL.

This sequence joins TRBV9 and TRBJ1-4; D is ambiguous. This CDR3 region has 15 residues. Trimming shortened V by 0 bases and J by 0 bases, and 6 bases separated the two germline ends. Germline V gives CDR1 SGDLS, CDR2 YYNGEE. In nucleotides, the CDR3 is TGTGCCAGCAGCGTAGCTTCGGCAACTAATGAAAAACTGTTTTTT. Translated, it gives CASSVASATNEKLFF.

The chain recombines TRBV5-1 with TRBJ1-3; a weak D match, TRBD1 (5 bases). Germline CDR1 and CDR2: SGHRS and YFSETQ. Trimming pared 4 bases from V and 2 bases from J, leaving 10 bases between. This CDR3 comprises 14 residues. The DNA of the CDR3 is TGCGCCAGCAGCATAGGGGTACCTGGAAACACCATATATTTT. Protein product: CASSIGVPGNTIYF.

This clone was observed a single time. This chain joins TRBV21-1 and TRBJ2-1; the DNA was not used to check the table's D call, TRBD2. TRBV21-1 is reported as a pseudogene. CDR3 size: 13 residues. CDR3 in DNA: TGTGCCAGCAGCAAGTTCTTGTACAATGAGCAGTTCTTC. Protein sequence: CASSKFLYNEQFF.

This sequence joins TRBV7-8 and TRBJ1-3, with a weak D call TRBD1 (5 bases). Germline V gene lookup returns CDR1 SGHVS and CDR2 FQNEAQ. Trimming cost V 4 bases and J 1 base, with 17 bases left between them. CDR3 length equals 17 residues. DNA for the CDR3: TGTGCCAGCAGCTCCCGCGGAAGGGGCCCTTCTGGAAACACCATATATTTT. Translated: CASSSRGRGPSGNTIYF.

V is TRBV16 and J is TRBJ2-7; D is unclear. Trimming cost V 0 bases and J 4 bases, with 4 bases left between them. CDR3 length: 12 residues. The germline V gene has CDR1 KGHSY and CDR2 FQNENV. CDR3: CASSQSIYEQYF. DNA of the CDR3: TGTGCCAGCAGCCAATCTATATACGAGCAGTACTTC.

The CDR3 loop reads CASSEALSSYNEQFF. Written as DNA, the CDR3 is TGTGCCAGCAGTGAAGCACTAAGCTCCTACAATGAGCAGTTCTTC. The chain employs TRBV2 and TRBJ2-1; no clear D gene. Germline-derived CDR1 and CDR2 are SNHLY and FYNNEI. The CDR3 is 15 amino acids. Trimming cost V 0 bases and J 0 bases, with 6 bases left between them.

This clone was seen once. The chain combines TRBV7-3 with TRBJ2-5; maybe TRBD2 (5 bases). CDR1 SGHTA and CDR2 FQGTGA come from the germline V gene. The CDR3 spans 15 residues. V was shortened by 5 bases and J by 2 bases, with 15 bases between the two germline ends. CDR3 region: CASSRGSHRQETQYF. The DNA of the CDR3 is TGTGCCAGCAGCCGCGGGTCTCACCGACAAGAGACCCAGTACTTC. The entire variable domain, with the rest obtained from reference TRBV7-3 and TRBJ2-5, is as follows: GAGVSQTPSNKVTEKGKYVELRCDPISGHTALYWYRQSLGQGPEFLIYFQGTGAADDSGLPNDRFFAVRPEGSVSTLKIQRTERGDSAVYLCASSRGSHRQETQYFGPGTRLLVL.

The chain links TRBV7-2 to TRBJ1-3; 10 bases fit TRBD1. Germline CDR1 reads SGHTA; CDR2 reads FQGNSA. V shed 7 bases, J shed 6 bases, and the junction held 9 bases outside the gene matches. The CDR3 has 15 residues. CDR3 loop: CASKRQGAGENTIYF. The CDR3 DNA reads TGTGCCAGCAAACGACAGGGGGCGGGTGAAAACACCATATATTTT.

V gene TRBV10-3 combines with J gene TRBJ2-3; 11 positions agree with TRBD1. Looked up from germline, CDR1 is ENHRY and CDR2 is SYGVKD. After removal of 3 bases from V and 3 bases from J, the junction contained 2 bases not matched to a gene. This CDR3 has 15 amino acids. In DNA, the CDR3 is TGTGCCATCAGTGAAGGGACAGGGGGTACAGATACGCAGTATTTT. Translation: CAISEGTGGTDTQYF.